This entry features one T cell receptor (beta chain) sequence. The data were obtained in a study of blood T cell repertoires in COVID-19. Overall study: T cells, B-cell-depleted T cells, or PBMCs provided the cDNA or gDNA that served as material.

Trimming at V came to 6 bases and at J to 2 bases, leaving 14 bases not matched to a gene. This CDR3 contains 17 residues. Germline CDR1 LGHDT, CDR2 YNNKEL (reference sequence). The protocol was immunoSEQ multiplex PCR, while the TCRdb copy is restricted to in-frame clones and leaves out a portion. The data hold 250,000 to 300,000 clones, with more than 65% observed a single time. The rearrangement links TRBV3-1 (or the pseudogene TRBV3-2) to TRBJ2-3, with TRBD2 identical over 7 bases. The receptor's source is a woman aged 18-35 years with acute or convalescent COVID-19. Source material: peripheral blood. The CDR3 bases are TGTGCCAGCAGTCACCCAAGGGCGGGAGAGTCCACAGATACGCAGTATTTT. Translated: CASSHPRAGESTDTQYF.